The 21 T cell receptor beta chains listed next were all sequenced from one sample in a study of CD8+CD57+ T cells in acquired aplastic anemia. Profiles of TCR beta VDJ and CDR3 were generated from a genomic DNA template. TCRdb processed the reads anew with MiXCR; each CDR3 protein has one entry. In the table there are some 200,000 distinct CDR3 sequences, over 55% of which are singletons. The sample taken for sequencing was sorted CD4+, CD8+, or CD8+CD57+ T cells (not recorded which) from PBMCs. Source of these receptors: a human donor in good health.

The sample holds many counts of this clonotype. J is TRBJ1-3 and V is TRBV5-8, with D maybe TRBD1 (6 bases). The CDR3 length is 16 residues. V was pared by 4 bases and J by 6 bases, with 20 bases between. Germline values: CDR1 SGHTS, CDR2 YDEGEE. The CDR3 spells CASSVGHGGAVNTIYF. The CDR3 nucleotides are TGTGCCAGCAGCGTGGGACACGGGGGAGCCGTAAACACCATATATTTT. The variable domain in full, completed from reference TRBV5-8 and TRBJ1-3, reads EAGVTQSPTHLIKTRGQQATLRCSPISGHTSVYWYQQALGLGLQFLLWYDEGEERNRGNFPPRFSGRQFPNYSSELNVNALELEDSALYLCASSVGHGGAVNTIYFGEGSWLTVV.

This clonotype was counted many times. CDR3 nucleotides: TGTGCCAGCAGCTTCCTGCCGACAGTTGCCTACGAGCAGTACTTC. Translated, it gives CASSFLPTVAYEQYF. The rearrangement links TRBV5-8 to TRBJ2-7, with D possibly matching TRBD1 (5 bases). This CDR3 has 15 amino acids. The germline V gene has CDR1 SGHTS and CDR2 YDEGEE. With 2 bases removed from V and 2 bases from J, the gap between germline ends came to 14 bases.

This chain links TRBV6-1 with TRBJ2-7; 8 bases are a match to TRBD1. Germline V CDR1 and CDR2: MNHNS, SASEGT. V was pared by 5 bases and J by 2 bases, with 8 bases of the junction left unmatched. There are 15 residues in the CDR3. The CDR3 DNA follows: TGTGCCAGCAGTACTCCCGGACAGGGAGCCTACGAGCAGTACTTC. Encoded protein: CASSTPGQGAYEQYF.

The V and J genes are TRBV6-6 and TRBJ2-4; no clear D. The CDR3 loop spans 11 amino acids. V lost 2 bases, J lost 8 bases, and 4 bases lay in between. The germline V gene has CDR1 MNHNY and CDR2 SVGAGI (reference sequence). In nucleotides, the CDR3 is TGTGCCAGCAGTTACAACTACATTCAGTACTTC. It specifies CASSYNYIQYF.

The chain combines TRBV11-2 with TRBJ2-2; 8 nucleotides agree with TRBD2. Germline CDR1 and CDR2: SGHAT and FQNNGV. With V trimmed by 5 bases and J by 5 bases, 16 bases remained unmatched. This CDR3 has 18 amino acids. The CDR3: CASSPTEISGSRTGELFF. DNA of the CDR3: TGTGCCAGCAGCCCTACGGAAATAAGCGGGAGCCGAACCGGGGAGCTGTTTTTT.

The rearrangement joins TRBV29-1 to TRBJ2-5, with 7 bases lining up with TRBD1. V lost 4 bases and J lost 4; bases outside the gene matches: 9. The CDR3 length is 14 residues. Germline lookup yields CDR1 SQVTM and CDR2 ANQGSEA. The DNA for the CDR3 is TGCAGCGTTGGGCAGACAGGGACGTCAGAGACCCAGTACTTC. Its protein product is CSVGQTGTSETQYF.

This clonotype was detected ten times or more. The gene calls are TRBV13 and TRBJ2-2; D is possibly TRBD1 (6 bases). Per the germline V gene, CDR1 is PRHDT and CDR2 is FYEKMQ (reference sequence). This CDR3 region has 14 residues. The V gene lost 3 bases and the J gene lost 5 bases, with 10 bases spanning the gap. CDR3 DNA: TGTGCCAGCAGCTTCATCCAGGGGACCGGGGAGCTGTTTTTT. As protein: CASSFIQGTGELFF.

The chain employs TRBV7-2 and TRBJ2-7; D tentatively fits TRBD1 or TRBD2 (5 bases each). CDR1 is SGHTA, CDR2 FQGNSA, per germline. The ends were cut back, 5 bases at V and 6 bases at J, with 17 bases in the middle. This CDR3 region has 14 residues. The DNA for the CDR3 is TGTGCCAGCAGCGACAATTTCGGGGCCTCCGAGCAGTACTTC. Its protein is CASSDNFGASEQYF. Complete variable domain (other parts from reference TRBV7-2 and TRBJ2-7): GAGVSQSPSNKVTEKGKDVELRCDPISGHTALYWYRQSLGQGLEFLIYFQGNSAPDKSGLPSDRFSAERTGGSVSTLTIQRTQQEDSAVYLCASSDNFGASEQYFGPGTRLTVT.

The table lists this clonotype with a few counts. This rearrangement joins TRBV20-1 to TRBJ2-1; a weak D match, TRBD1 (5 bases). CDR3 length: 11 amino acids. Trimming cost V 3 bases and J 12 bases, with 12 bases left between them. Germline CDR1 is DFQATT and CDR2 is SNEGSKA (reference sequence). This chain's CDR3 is CSARVGQGQFF. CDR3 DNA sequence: TGCAGTGCTAGGGTGGGGCAAGGGCAGTTCTTC.

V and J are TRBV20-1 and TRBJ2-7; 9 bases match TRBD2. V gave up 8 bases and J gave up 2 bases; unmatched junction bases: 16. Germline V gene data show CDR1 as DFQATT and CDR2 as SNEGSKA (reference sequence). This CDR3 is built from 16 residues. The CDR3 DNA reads TGCAGTACACAACAGAGTCTAGCGGGATCGACCTACGAGCAGTACTTC. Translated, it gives CSTQQSLAGSTYEQYF.

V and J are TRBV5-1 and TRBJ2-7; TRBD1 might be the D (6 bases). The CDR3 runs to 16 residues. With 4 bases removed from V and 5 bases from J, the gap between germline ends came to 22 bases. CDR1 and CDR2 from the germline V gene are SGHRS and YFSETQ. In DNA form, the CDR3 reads TGCGCCAGCAGCCCCCAGGGGATCGAGGAGATGGACGAGCAGTACTTC. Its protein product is CASSPQGIEEMDEQYF.

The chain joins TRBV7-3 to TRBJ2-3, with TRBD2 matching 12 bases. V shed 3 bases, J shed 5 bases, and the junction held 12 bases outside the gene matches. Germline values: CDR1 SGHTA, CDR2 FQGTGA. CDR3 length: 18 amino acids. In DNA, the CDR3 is TGTGCCAGCAGCTTGGTCGCTAGCGGGAGGGCCCGTGGAGATACGCAGTATTTT. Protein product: CASSLVASGRARGDTQYF. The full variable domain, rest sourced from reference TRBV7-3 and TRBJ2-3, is GAGVSQTPSNKVTEKGKYVELRCDPISGHTALYWYRQSLGQGPEFLIYFQGTGAADDSGLPNDRFFAVRPEGSVSTLKIQRTERGDSAVYLCASSLVASGRARGDTQYFGPGTRLTVL.

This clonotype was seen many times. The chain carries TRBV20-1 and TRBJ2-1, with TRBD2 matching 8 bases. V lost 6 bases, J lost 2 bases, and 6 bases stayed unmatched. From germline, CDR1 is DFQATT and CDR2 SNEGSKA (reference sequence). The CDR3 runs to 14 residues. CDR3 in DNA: TGCAGTGCCCCGAGCGGGGGTACCTACAATGAGCAGTTCTTC. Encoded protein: CSAPSGGTYNEQFF.

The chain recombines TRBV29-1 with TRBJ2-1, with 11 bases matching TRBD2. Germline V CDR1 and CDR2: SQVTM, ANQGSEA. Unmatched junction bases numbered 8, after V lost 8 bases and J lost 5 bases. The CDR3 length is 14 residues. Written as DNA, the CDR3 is TGCAGCAGTTTACGACTAGCGGGGAACAATGAGCAGTTCTTC. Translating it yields CSSLRLAGNNEQFF.

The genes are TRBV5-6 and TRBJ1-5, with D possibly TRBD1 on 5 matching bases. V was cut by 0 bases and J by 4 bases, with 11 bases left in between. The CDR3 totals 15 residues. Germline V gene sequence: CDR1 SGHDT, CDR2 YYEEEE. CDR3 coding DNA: TGTGCCAGCAGCTTGGGTTGGGGGGGAAATCAGCCCCAGCATTTT. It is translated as CASSLGWGGNQPQHF. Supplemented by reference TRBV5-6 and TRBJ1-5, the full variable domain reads DAGVTQSPTHLIKTRGQQVTLRCSPKSGHDTVSWYQQALGQGPQFIFQYYEEEERQRGNFPDRFSGHQFPNYSSELNVNALLLGDSALYLCASSLGWGGNQPQHFGDGTRLSIL.

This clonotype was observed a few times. The CDR3 DNA sequence: TGTGCCAGCAGTGTAGAGAGTAGCACAGATACGCAGTATTTT. Amino acids: CASSVESSTDTQYF. The chain carries TRBV6-4 and TRBJ2-3; D gene unclear. The length of the CDR3 is 14 residues. Germline V gene data show CDR1 as MRHNA and CDR2 as SNTAGT. V was cut by 4 bases and J by 0 bases, with 8 bases left in between.

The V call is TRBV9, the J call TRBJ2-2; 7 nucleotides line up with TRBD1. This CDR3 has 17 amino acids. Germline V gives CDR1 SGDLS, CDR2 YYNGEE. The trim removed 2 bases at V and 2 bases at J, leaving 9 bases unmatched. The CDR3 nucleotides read TGTGCCAGCAGCGTGCGTAGGGACAGAGAAAACACCGGGGAGCTGTTTTTT. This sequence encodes CASSVRRDRENTGELFF.

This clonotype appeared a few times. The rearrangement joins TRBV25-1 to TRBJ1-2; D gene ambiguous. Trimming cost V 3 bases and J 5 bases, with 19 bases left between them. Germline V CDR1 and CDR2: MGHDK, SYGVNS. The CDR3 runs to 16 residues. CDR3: CASSDTTLGRGYGYTF. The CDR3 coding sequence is TGTGCCAGCAGTGATACGACCCTCGGACGCGGGTATGGCTACACCTTC.

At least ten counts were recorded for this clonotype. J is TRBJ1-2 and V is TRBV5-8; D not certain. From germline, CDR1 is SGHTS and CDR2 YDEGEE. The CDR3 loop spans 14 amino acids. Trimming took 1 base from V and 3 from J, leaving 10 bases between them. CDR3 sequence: CASSLHSSYYGYTF. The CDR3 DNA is TGTGCCAGCAGCTTGCACAGTTCCTACTATGGCTACACCTTC. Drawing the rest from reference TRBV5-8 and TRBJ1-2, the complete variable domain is EAGVTQSPTHLIKTRGQQATLRCSPISGHTSVYWYQQALGLGLQFLLWYDEGEERNRGNFPPRFSGRQFPNYSSELNVNALELEDSALYLCASSLHSSYYGYTFGSGTRLTVV.

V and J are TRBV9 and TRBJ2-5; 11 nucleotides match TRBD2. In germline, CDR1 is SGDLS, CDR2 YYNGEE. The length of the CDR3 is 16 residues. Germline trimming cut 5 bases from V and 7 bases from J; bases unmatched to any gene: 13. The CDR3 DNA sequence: TGTGCCAGCAGTGAGAGGCTAGCGGGAGGAGAAGGGACCCAGTACTTC. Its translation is CASSERLAGGEGTQYF.

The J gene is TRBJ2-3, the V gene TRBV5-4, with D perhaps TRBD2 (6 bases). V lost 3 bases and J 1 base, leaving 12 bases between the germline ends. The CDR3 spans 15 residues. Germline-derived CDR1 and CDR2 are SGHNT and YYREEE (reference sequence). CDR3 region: CASSSPEGGTDTQYF. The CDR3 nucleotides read TGTGCCAGCAGCTCCCCGGAGGGCGGCACAGATACGCAGTATTTT.